This is a list of T cell receptor beta chains from one sample in a study of control samples from healthy donors and cancer patients. Repertoires were generated with immunoSEQ multiplex PCR, while TCRdb's copy carries only in-frame clones and drops some. The sample carries roughly 180,000 clones, 91% recorded once. Sequenced: blood. The source is a woman aged 40 to 50 in good health. The CDR3 runs from the conserved cysteine through the conserved F or W. The order of the fields is D gene, J gene, clone size, V gene, CDR3 DNA, CDR3 protein. D genes are given only for firm matches. Only some rows state a clone size, as once, few, many or a class for expanded clones.

D: TRBD1
J: TRBJ1-6
size: -
V: TRBV7-9
DNA: TGTGCCAGCAGCCCCGACAGGGGCGTTAGCTCCTATAATTCACCCCTCCACTTT
CDR3: CASSPDRGVSSYNSPLHF

D: -
J: TRBJ2-1
size: -
V: TRBV27
DNA: TGTGCCAGCACTGGAGGGGGGCCCTACAATGAGCAGTTCTTC
CDR3: CASTGGGPYNEQFF

D: -
J: TRBJ2-1
size: -
V: TRBV2
DNA: TGTGCCAGCAGACAGGGAGGAATCTTGAATGAGCAGTTCTTC
CDR3: CASRQGGILNEQFF

D: -
J: TRBJ2-7
size: once
V: TRBV5-1
DNA: TGCGCCAGCAGCTTGGGGACGATTTCGCGGGGGCCGTACGAGCAGTACTTC
CDR3: CASSLGTISRGPYEQYF

D: -
J: TRBJ2-5
size: -
V: TRBV2
DNA: TGTGCCAGCAGAGCCAGGGGGGAGGAGACCCAGTACTTC
CDR3: CASRARGEETQYF

D: -
J: TRBJ1-5
size: once
V: TRBV2
DNA: TGTGCCAGCAAGGATAGCAATCAGCCCCAGCATTTT
CDR3: CASKDSNQPQHF

D: -
J: TRBJ1-5
size: -
V: TRBV9
DNA: TGTGCCAGCAGCGTAGGTGGGGGGGAGGGTCAGCCCCAGCATTTT
CDR3: CASSVGGGEGQPQHF

D: -
J: TRBJ2-3
size: -
V: TRBV4-1
DNA: TGCGCCAGCAGCCAGGTTGTGTCCTTACGCAACACAGATACGCAGTATTTT
CDR3: CASSQVVSLRNTDTQYF

D: TRBD1
J: TRBJ2-1
size: -
V: TRBV3-1/TRBV3-2
DNA: TGTGCCAGCAGCCACCTTAGACAGGGGGCTTTCTACAATGAGCAGTTCTTC
CDR3: CASSHLRQGAFYNEQFF

D: -
J: TRBJ2-3
size: -
V: TRBV5-1
DNA: TGCGCCAGCAGCTTGGGGGGGTACACAGATACGCAGTATTTT
CDR3: CASSLGGYTDTQYF

D: -
J: TRBJ2-6
size: -
V: TRBV6-1
DNA: TGTGCCAGCAGTGAACACAGAGCTTCTGGGGCCAACGTCCTGACTTTC
CDR3: CASSEHRASGANVLTF

D: -
J: TRBJ1-2
size: -
V: TRBV3-1/TRBV3-2
DNA: TGTGCCAGCAGCCCCGGTGGGGTTGGCTACACCTTC
CDR3: CASSPGGVGYTF

D: TRBD1
J: TRBJ2-5
size: -
V: TRBV5-1
DNA: TGCGCCAGCAGTATACAGGGGGAGGAGACCCAGTACTTC
CDR3: CASSIQGEETQYF

D: -
J: TRBJ1-1
size: -
V: TRBV5-1
DNA: TGCGCCAGCAGCTTGGGTCAATCAAATGAAGCTTTCTTT
CDR3: CASSLGQSNEAFF

D: -
J: TRBJ1-2
size: -
V: TRBV7-2
DNA: TGTGCCAGCAGCTTAGCCGACAGAGCTAACTATGGCTACACCTTC
CDR3: CASSLADRANYGYTF

D: -
J: TRBJ1-2
size: -
V: TRBV29-1
DNA: TGCAGCGTCGGACGGACGGCCGTCTATGGCTACACCTTC
CDR3: CSVGRTAVYGYTF